The rows below give T cell receptor beta chains drawn from one sample of a study of blood T cell repertoires in COVID-19. Sequencing was performed with immunoSEQ multiplex PCR; in TCRdb, only in-frame clones are kept and a portion is missing. The table lists roughly 150,000 clones, roughly 71% of them singletons. The sequenced material came from peripheral blood. Receptors originate from a woman aged 80 or over with acute or convalescent COVID-19. CDR3s include the opening cysteine and the closing phenylalanine or tryptophan. Each record gives: V gene, J gene, clone size, D gene, CDR3 protein, CDR3 DNA. D genes are given only for firm matches. Clone size is not always given. Where it is, it says once, few, many or a class for expanded clones.

>TRBV7-3|TRBJ2-2|NA|TRBD2
CASSSAGGDTGELFF
TGTGCCAGCAGCTCGGCGGGAGGGGACACCGGGGAGCTGTTTTTT
>TRBV9|TRBJ1-6|few|NA
CASSVNTGVFGNSPLHF
TGTGCCAGCAGCGTCAATACGGGAGTTTTTGGTAATTCACCCCTCCACTTT
>TRBV19|TRBJ1-2|NA|TRBD1
CASSVDRGQGGYTF
TGTGCCAGTAGTGTCGACAGGGGGCAAGGTGGCTACACCTTC
>TRBV5-8|TRBJ2-1|NA|TRBD1
CASKNRQGARRDYRNEQFF
TGTGCCAGCAAAAATAGACAGGGGGCCCGGCGGGATTATCGCAATGAGCAGTTCTTC
>TRBV6-5|TRBJ1-6|few|NA
CASSYRHGDSPLHF
TGTGCCAGCAGTTACAGACACGGGGATTCACCCCTCCACTTT
>TRBV18|TRBJ1-6|NA|NA
CASSRTPEFSYNSPLHF
TGTGCCAGCTCCAGGACACCCGAATTCTCCTATAATTCACCCCTCCACTTT
>TRBV6-5|TRBJ1-1|NA|NA
CASTPSGVAEAFF
TGTGCCAGCACCCCCTCGGGGGTAGCTGAAGCTTTCTTT
>TRBV6-5|TRBJ1-5|NA|NA
CASSLRAPQPQHF
TGTGCCAGCAGCCTCAGGGCCCCTCAGCCCCAGCATTTT
>TRBV5-8|TRBJ2-7|NA|TRBD2
CASSLGAGGGTYEQYF
TGTGCCAGCAGCTTGGGAGCGGGAGGCGGGACCTACGAGCAGTACTTC
>TRBV11-2|TRBJ1-6|few|NA
CASSPQQGFSYNSPLHF
TGTGCCAGCAGCCCACAACAGGGATTCTCCTATAATTCACCCCTCCACTTT
>TRBV30|TRBJ1-2|NA|TRBD1
CAWRDPRQGGGGGYTF
TGTGCCTGGAGGGACCCACGACAGGGGGGTGGCGGGGGCTACACCTTC
>TRBV29-1|TRBJ2-1|NA|TRBD2
CSVEAGSGGANEQFF
TGCAGCGTTGAGGCTGGTAGCGGGGGGGCTAATGAGCAGTTCTTC
>TRBV4-3|TRBJ2-5|NA|NA
CASSPSVEETQYF
TGCGCCAGCAGCCCCAGCGTCGAAGAGACCCAGTACTTC
>TRBV6-6|TRBJ1-6|NA|NA
CASSPGVQSPLHF
TGTGCCAGCAGTCCAGGGGTTCAATCACCCCTCCACTTT
>TRBV19|TRBJ1-1|NA|TRBD1
CASSIEDRGSGTEAFF
TGTGCCAGTAGTATAGAGGACAGGGGGTCGGGCACTGAAGCTTTCTTT
>TRBV19|TRBJ2-1|NA|TRBD1
CASSPALGGVYNEQFF
TGTGCCAGTAGTCCCGCCCTAGGGGGCGTCTACAATGAGCAGTTCTTC
>TRBV6-6|TRBJ2-1|NA|TRBD2
CASSYGGTSGNNEQFF
TGTGCCAGCAGTTACGGCGGGACTAGCGGGAACAATGAGCAGTTCTTC
>TRBV4-3|TRBJ2-3|few|NA
CASSPRGDTQYF
TGCGCCAGCAGCCCTCGAGGAGATACGCAGTATTTT
>TRBV27|TRBJ2-1|few|NA
CASSSYTWDVGGVNEQFF
TGTGCCAGCAGTTCTTATACTTGGGATGTTGGAGGGGTCAATGAGCAGTTCTTC
>TRBV6-4|TRBJ1-1|NA|NA
CASSHEANTEAFF
TGTGCCAGCAGTCATGAGGCGAACACTGAAGCTTTCTTT
>TRBV7-9|TRBJ2-5|NA|TRBD1
CASSHPGQGAATLSETQYF
TGTGCCAGCAGCCATCCGGGACAGGGGGCGGCCACTCTTTCAGAGACCCAGTACTTC
>TRBV7-2|TRBJ1-1|NA|NA
CASSLGGGKAEAFF
TGTGCCAGCAGCTTAGGTGGGGGGAAGGCTGAAGCTTTCTTT
>TRBV11-2|TRBJ2-3|NA|TRBD1
CASSLVGTGVDTQYF
TGTGCCAGCAGCTTAGTAGGGACAGGGGTAGATACGCAGTATTTT
>TRBV7-9|TRBJ2-5|once|TRBD1
CASKRQGEETQYF
TGTGCCAGCAAGCGCCAGGGGGAAGAGACCCAGTACTTC
>TRBV18|TRBJ1-3|NA|NA
CASSPPSDSSGNTIYF
TGTGCCAGCTCACCACCCTCCGACAGCTCTGGAAACACCATATATTTT
>TRBV7-8|TRBJ1-4|NA|NA
CASSAQQVISEKLFF
TGTGCCAGCAGCGCACAGCAGGTGATCAGTGAAAAACTGTTTTTT
>TRBV25-1|TRBJ1-2|few|TRBD1
CASSEPGTGSNYGYTF
TGTGCCAGCAGTGAACCAGGGACAGGATCCAACTATGGCTACACCTTC
>TRBV10-3|TRBJ1-6|NA|TRBD1
CAISEIGTANSPLHF
TGTGCCATCAGTGAGATCGGGACAGCAAATTCACCCCTCCACTTT
>TRBV7-2|TRBJ2-5|NA|NA
CASSSKETQYF
TGTGCCAGCAGCTCCAAAGAGACCCAGTACTTC
>TRBV6-2/TRBV6-3|TRBJ2-3|NA|NA
CASSYLDTQYF
TGTGCCAGCAGTTATCTGGATACGCAGTATTTT
>TRBV21-1|TRBJ1-4|NA|NA
CASSKVITGLFEKLFF
TGTGCCAGCAGCAAAGTAATAACAGGGTTATTCGAAAAACTGTTTTTT
>TRBV2|TRBJ2-1|NA|TRBD1
CASSEQGVNEQFF
TGTGCCAGCAGTGAACAGGGGGTGAATGAGCAGTTCTTC
>TRBV24-1|TRBJ2-3|NA|NA
CATSDNTRGTTSTDTQYF
TGTGCCACCAGTGACAATACCCGTGGGACAACCAGCACAGATACGCAGTATTTT
>TRBV12-3/TRBV12-4|TRBJ2-1|NA|NA
CASSFGFRNEQFF
TGTGCCAGCAGTTTTGGCTTCAGGAATGAGCAGTTCTTC
>TRBV29-1|TRBJ2-5|once|NA
CSVEAGGARETQYF
TGCAGCGTTGAAGCTGGGGGGGCCCGGGAGACCCAGTACTTC
>TRBV30|TRBJ1-2|NA|TRBD1
CAWRQQGAGYGYTF
TGTGCCTGGAGACAACAGGGGGCTGGCTATGGCTACACCTTC
>TRBV30|TRBJ2-1|NA|TRBD2
CAWRFSGSRGEQFF
TGTGCCTGGAGATTTAGCGGGAGTCGTGGTGAGCAGTTCTTC
>TRBV5-8|TRBJ1-5|NA|NA
CASRPGGVQPQHF
TGTGCCAGCCGGCCCGGAGGGGTTCAGCCCCAGCATTTT
>TRBV10-2|TRBJ2-1|NA|TRBD1
CASSESSQGARNEQFF
TGCGCCAGCAGTGAGTCAAGTCAGGGGGCAAGGAATGAGCAGTTCTTC
>TRBV4-1|TRBJ1-2|NA|TRBD1
CASSPEGQGIPYYGYTF
TGCGCCAGCAGCCCGGAAGGACAGGGAATCCCTTACTATGGCTACACCTTC
>TRBV10-1|TRBJ2-1|NA|TRBD2
CASSDPSGGRVFF
TGCGCCAGCAGTGACCCCTCGGGCGGGAGGGTGTTCTTC
>TRBV3-1/TRBV3-2|TRBJ1-1|few|NA
CASSYMTRGTTEAFF
TGTGCCAGCAGCTATATGACCAGGGGAACCACTGAAGCTTTCTTT
>TRBV6-5|TRBJ2-1|once|TRBD2
CASSYSSGAYNEQFF
TGTGCCAGCAGTTACTCTAGCGGGGCTTACAATGAGCAGTTCTTC
>TRBV6-1|TRBJ2-5|NA|TRBD2
CASSERTGGPQTQETQYF
TGTGCCAGCAGTGAGCGGACGGGAGGGCCCCAAACCCAAGAGACCCAGTACTTC
>TRBV30|TRBJ2-1|NA|TRBD2
CAWSLAGGWNNEQFF
TGTGCCTGGAGCCTAGCGGGGGGCTGGAACAATGAGCAGTTCTTC
>TRBV7-2|TRBJ2-7|NA|NA
CASSARQAYEQYF
TGTGCCAGCAGCGCCAGACAGGCCTACGAGCAGTACTTC
>TRBV4-3|TRBJ1-2|few|NA
CASSQDFGGQNYGYTF
TGCGCCAGCAGCCAAGATTTCGGGGGGCAAAACTATGGCTACACCTTC
>TRBV5-1|TRBJ2-2|NA|NA
CASSLGSGETGELFF
TGCGCCAGCAGCTTGGGATCAGGGGAAACCGGGGAGCTGTTTTTT
>TRBV18|TRBJ1-2|NA|NA
CASSPAGETLNGYTF
TGTGCCAGCTCACCCGCCGGGGAAACGTTAAATGGCTACACCTTC